Below are 26 T cell receptor beta chains sequenced from a single sample in a study of CD4 T cells in relation to SARS-CoV-2 and coronaviruses. Sequenced by immunoSEQ multiplex PCR; TCRdb stores in-frame clones only, minus some. The sample carries roughly 30,000 clones, 74% recorded once. The unexposed donors gave CD4+ T cells in about 2011-2018, prior to COVID-19. The cells were cultured for 10 days before CD4+ T cells were isolated. For these receptors, no antigen is known. Sequencing was carried out using CD4+ T cells from PBMCs, cultured in vitro. These receptors were collected from a human donor in good health.

CDR3 sequence: CASSLRSNEQFF. The CDR3, as DNA: TGTGCCAGCAGTTTAAGGTCGAATGAGCAGTTCTTC. This chain connects TRBV12-3 or TRBV12-4 to TRBJ2-1; D not certain. The CDR3 is 12 amino acids. Trimming took off 2 bases at V and 7 bases at J, with 6 bases between the two ends.

The CDR3 is CASSLGQGGTEAFF. The CDR3 bases are TGTGCCAGCTCACTCGGACAGGGCGGCACTGAAGCTTTCTTT. This chain uses TRBV18 with TRBJ1-1, with 8 bases identical to TRBD1. In germline, CDR1 is KGHSH, CDR2 LQKENI. V lost 4 bases, J lost 4 bases, and 5 bases stayed unmatched. The CDR3 has 14 amino acids.

This clone was observed a single time. The chain combines TRBV24-1 with TRBJ2-3; D is unresolved. Germline V gene data show CDR1 as KGHDR and CDR2 as SFDVKD. CDR3 length equals 13 residues. Deletions cut 3 bases from V and 3 bases from J, with 6 bases between. CDR3 sequence reads: CATSDPETDTQYF. CDR3 sequence (DNA): TGTGCCACCAGTGATCCGGAAACAGATACGCAGTATTTT.

The V gene is TRBV7-2, the J gene TRBJ2-2; 12 bases are a match to TRBD1. Germline loops: CDR1 SGHTA, CDR2 FQGNSA. Trimming at V came to 2 bases and at J to 8 bases, leaving 6 bases not matched to a gene. The CDR3 length is 16 residues. The CDR3 protein is CASSLSRDRGRGELFF. CDR3 bases: TGTGCCAGCAGCTTATCCCGGGACAGGGGGCGAGGGGAGCTGTTTTTT.

The V gene is TRBV6-2 or TRBV6-3, the J gene TRBJ2-1, with 9 bases that match TRBD2. V dropped 2 bases and J dropped 6; count of bases not matched to a gene: 11. The CDR3 is made up of 17 amino acids. Per the germline V gene, CDR1 is MNHEY and CDR2 is SVGEGT. The DNA of the CDR3 is TGTGCCAGCAGTTACAATGTCTGGCGGGGGGGCGTCAATGAGCAGTTCTTC. Protein: CASSYNVWRGGVNEQFF.

V usage is TRBV7-9 and J usage is TRBJ2-4, with D possibly matching TRBD2 (5 bases). Germline CDR1 reads SEHNR; CDR2 reads FQNEAQ (reference sequence). V lost 5 bases, J lost 0 bases, and 11 bases lay in between. The CDR3 loop spans 15 amino acids. The DNA of the CDR3 is TGTGCCAGCAGCCCTGCGGGTGGAGCCAAAAACATTCAGTACTTC. This translates into CASSPAGGAKNIQYF.

The chain combines TRBV19 with TRBJ2-5; D is undetermined. The germline V gene has CDR1 LNHDA and CDR2 SQIVND (reference sequence). The CDR3 spans 14 residues. V shed 3 bases and J shed 2 bases, with 10 bases lying between them. The chain's CDR3 is CASSIYGKQETQYF. In DNA form, the CDR3 reads TGTGCCAGTAGTATCTATGGCAAACAAGAGACCCAGTACTTC.

The V call is TRBV7-8, the J call TRBJ2-5; D tentatively reads TRBD1 or TRBD2 (5 bases each). The V gene's germline CDR1 is SGHVS and CDR2 FQNEAQ. Between the trimmed V and J ends, which lost 1 base and 5 bases, there was a span of 14 bases. There are 15 residues in the CDR3. This CDR3 is CASSLVGTSGETQYF. Here the CDR3 DNA reads TGTGCCAGCAGCTTAGTTGGGACGTCTGGGGAGACCCAGTACTTC.

The chain carries TRBV18 and TRBJ2-3; D gene ambiguous. The germline CDR1 and CDR2 sequences are KGHSH and LQKENI. The CDR3 totals 13 residues. V was clipped by 3 bases and J by 2 bases, with 6 bases between them. CDR3 coding DNA: TGTGCCAGCTCACCTACCGTCACAGATACGCAGTATTTT. Amino acids: CASSPTVTDTQYF.

The chain carries TRBV4-2 and TRBJ1-4; tentatively, D is TRBD1 (5 bases). CDR3 length equals 15 residues. Germline loops: CDR1 LGHNA, CDR2 YNFKEQ. V dropped 8 bases and J dropped 0 bases, with 13 bases sitting between them. In DNA form, the CDR3 reads TGTGCCAGCCATCAAACAGGAGCAACTAATGAAAAACTGTTTTTT. Amino acid sequence: CASHQTGATNEKLFF.

V and J are TRBV12-1 and TRBJ2-5; the D call of TRBD2 is as the table states it, not checked on the DNA. TRBV12-1 is designated a pseudogene. The CDR3 has 16 residues. CDR3 residues: CASSLTSGGKSETQYF. For the CDR3, the DNA is TGTGCCAGCAGCTTGACTAGCGGGGGTAAATCGGAGACCCAGTACTTC.

The chain combines TRBV7-2 with TRBJ1-5; no clear D gene. V lost 4 bases and J lost 1, with 11 bases in between. CDR1 SGHTA and CDR2 FQGNSA come from the germline V gene. CDR3 length equals 15 residues. The chain's CDR3 is CASSWTPESNQPQHF. Written as DNA, the CDR3 is TGTGCCAGCAGCTGGACCCCCGAAAGCAATCAGCCCCAGCATTTT.

CDR3 sequence reads: CASSHGDRDTEAFF. Here the CDR3 DNA reads TGCGCCAGCAGCCACGGGGACAGGGACACTGAAGCTTTCTTT. The chain recombines TRBV4-1 with TRBJ1-1; 9 positions agree with TRBD1. CDR3 length equals 14 residues. Germline V gene lookup returns CDR1 MGHRA and CDR2 YSYEKL. J lost 3 bases, V lost 3 bases, and 2 bases had no gene match.

The chain combines TRBV10-3 with TRBJ2-2, with 7 bases aligning to TRBD1. CDR3 length: 14 residues. Trimming at V came to 5 bases and at J to 5 bases, leaving 5 bases not matched to a gene. The germline V gene encodes CDR1 ENHRY and CDR2 SYGVKD. CDR3 loop: CAISFKGATGELFF. CDR3 sequence (DNA): TGTGCCATCAGTTTTAAGGGGGCAACCGGGGAGCTGTTTTTT.

This sequence joins TRBV11-3 and TRBJ2-3; D call uncertain. Germline V gene sequence: CDR1 SGHNT, CDR2 YENEEA. The CDR3 has 15 residues. V was clipped by 2 bases and J by 5 bases, with 14 bases between them. CDR3 in amino acids: CASSLRSWAEDTQYF. The CDR3 coding sequence is TGTGCCAGCAGCTTAAGGAGCTGGGCGGAAGATACGCAGTATTTT.

V and J are TRBV2 and TRBJ2-7, with 12 bases aligning to TRBD2. V shed 6 bases, J shed 4 bases, and the junction held 4 bases outside the gene matches. The CDR3 runs to 14 residues. Per germline, CDR1 SNHLY and CDR2 FYNNEI. Written as DNA, the CDR3 is TGTGCCAGCAGGAGGACTAGCGGGACGTACGAGCAGTACTTC. It translates to CASRRTSGTYEQYF.

This clone was detected once. This sample includes further DNA sequences coding for the same CDR3. The chain recombines TRBV5-1 with TRBJ1-4; D uncertain. CDR3 length equals 14 residues. Trimming took off 3 bases at V and 3 bases at J, with 9 bases between the two ends. CDR1 and CDR2 (germline): SGHRS, YFSETQ. The CDR3 DNA is TGCGCCAGCAGCTCGGGTGAGGCTAATGAAAAACTGTTTTTT. Residues: CASSSGEANEKLFF.

The chain recombines TRBV6-2 or TRBV6-3 with TRBJ1-4; the D is unclear. V lost 2 bases, J lost 7 bases, and 8 bases lay in between. Germline V lookup: CDR1 MNHEY, CDR2 SVGEGT. The CDR3 covers 13 residues. This CDR3 reads CASSYTRPEKLFF. The CDR3 coding sequence is TGTGCCAGCAGTTACACGAGGCCTGAAAAACTGTTTTTT.

This sequence joins TRBV7-2 and TRBJ1-2, with 8 nucleotides matching TRBD1. V lost 5 bases and J lost 4; bases outside the gene matches: 9. The CDR3 covers 15 residues. Looked up from germline, CDR1 is SGHTA and CDR2 is FQGNSA. CDR3 in DNA: TGTGCCAGCAGCACGACAGGGGATTGGGTCTATGGCTACACCTTC. Amino acid sequence: CASSTTGDWVYGYTF.

The sample holds a few counts of this clone. V is TRBV5-4 and J is TRBJ2-5, with D unresolved. The CDR3 totals 13 residues. Germline assignment: CDR1 SGHNT and CDR2 YYREEE (reference sequence). V was shortened by 0 bases and J by 5 bases, with 8 bases between the two germline ends. The CDR3 coding sequence is TGTGCCAGCAGCTTGGTTCCGGAGGAGACCCAGTACTTC. Translating it yields CASSLVPEETQYF.

Only a few counts were recorded for this clone. The chain couples TRBV3-1 (or the pseudogene TRBV3-2) to TRBJ1-5; D is ambiguous. Deletions cut 0 bases from V and 4 bases from J, with 4 bases between. Per germline, CDR1 LGHDT and CDR2 YNNKEL (reference sequence). The CDR3 consists of 13 residues. The CDR3 region has the DNA TGTGCCAGCAGCCAAGACGTAAATCAGCCCCAGCATTTT. Residues: CASSQDVNQPQHF.

This clone was observed a few times. The J gene is TRBJ1-1, the V gene TRBV3-1 (or the pseudogene TRBV3-2), with D hard to call. CDR3 size: 12 residues. The germline CDR1 and CDR2 sequences are LGHDT and YNNKEL (reference sequence). The germline V and J ends were trimmed by 2 bases and 8 bases, with 9 bases remaining between them. CDR3 residues: CASSQRFSEAFF. The CDR3 nucleotides read TGTGCCAGCAGCCAACGGTTTTCCGAAGCTTTCTTT.

The rearrangement uses TRBV14 and TRBJ2-5, with unresolved D. V lost 1 base, J lost 0 bases, and 12 bases lay in between. The CDR3 is made up of 16 amino acids. CDR1 SGHDN and CDR2 FVKESK come from the germline V gene. The CDR3 nucleotides are TGTGCCAGCAGCCAAGTATCGGCAGCCTACCAAGAGACCCAGTACTTC. It translates to CASSQVSAAYQETQYF.

The chain recombines TRBV27 with TRBJ2-6, with D tentatively TRBD2 (5 bases). With 6 bases removed from V and 4 bases from J, the gap between germline ends came to 10 bases. The CDR3 runs to 14 residues. Germline V lookup: CDR1 MNHEY, CDR2 SMNVEV (reference sequence). The chain's CDR3 is CASSHRGGANVLTF. The CDR3 DNA reads TGTGCCAGCAGCCACCGGGGAGGGGCCAACGTCCTGACTTTC.

This sequence joins TRBV12-3 or TRBV12-4 and TRBJ2-2; D not resolved. With 6 bases removed from V and 7 bases from J, the gap between germline ends came to 9 bases. This CDR3 has 12 amino acids. CDR3 DNA sequence: TGTGCCAGCAGCACACCCCACGGGGAGCTGTTTTTT. Protein: CASSTPHGELFF.

A few counts support this clone. The chain recombines TRBV7-8 with TRBJ1-2; the match to TRBD1 covers 8 bases. The CDR3 extends over 16 amino acids. CDR1 and CDR2 from the germline V gene are SGHVS and FQNEAQ. The V and J ends lost 6 bases and 4 bases, in that order; junction bases with no gene match: 13. CDR3: CASSVGTGTGLYGYTF. For the CDR3, the DNA is TGTGCCAGCAGTGTGGGGACCGGGACAGGACTCTATGGCTACACCTTC.